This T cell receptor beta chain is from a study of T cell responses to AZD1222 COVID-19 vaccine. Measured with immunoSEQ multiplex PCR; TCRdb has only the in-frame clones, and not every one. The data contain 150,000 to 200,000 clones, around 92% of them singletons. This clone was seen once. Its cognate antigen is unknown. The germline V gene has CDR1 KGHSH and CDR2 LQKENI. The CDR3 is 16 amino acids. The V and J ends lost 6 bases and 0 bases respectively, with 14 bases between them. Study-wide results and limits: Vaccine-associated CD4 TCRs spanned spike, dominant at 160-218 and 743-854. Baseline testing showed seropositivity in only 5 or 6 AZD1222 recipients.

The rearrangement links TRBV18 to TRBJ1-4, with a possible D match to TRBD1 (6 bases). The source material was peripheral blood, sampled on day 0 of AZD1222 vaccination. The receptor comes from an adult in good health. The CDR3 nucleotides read TGTGCCAGCTCGCCGACAGGCGCTACAACTAATGAAAAACTGTTTTTT. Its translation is CASSPTGATTNEKLFF. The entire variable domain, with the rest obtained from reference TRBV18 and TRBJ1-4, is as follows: NAGVMQNPRHLVRRRGQEARLRCSPMKGHSHVYWYRQLPEEGLKFMVYLQKENIIDESGMPKERFSAEFPKEGPSILRIQQVVRGDSAAYFCASSPTGATTNEKLFFGSGTQLSVL.